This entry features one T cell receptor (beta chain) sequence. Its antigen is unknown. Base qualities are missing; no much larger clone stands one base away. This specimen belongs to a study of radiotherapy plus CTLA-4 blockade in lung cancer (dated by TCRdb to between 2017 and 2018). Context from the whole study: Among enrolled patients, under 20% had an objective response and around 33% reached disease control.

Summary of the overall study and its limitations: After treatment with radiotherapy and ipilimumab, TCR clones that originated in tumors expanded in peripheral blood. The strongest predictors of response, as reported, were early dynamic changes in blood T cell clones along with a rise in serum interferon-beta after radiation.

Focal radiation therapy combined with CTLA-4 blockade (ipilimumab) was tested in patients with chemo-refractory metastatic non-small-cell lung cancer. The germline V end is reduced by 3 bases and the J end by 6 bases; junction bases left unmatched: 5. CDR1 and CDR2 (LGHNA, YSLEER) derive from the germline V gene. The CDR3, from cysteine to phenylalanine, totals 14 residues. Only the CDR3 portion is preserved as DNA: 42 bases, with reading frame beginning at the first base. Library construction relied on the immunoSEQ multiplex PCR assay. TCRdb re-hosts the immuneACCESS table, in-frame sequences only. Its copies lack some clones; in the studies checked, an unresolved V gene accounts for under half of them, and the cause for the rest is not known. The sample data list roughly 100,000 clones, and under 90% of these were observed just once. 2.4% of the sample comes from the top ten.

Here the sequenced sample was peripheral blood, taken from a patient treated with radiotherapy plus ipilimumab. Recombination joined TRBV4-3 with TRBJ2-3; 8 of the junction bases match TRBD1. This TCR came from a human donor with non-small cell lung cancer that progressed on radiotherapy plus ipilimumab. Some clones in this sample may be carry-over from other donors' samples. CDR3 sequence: CASSQRQGPDTQYF. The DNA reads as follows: TGCGCCAGCAGCCAGCGACAGGGGCCGGATACGCAGTATTTT.